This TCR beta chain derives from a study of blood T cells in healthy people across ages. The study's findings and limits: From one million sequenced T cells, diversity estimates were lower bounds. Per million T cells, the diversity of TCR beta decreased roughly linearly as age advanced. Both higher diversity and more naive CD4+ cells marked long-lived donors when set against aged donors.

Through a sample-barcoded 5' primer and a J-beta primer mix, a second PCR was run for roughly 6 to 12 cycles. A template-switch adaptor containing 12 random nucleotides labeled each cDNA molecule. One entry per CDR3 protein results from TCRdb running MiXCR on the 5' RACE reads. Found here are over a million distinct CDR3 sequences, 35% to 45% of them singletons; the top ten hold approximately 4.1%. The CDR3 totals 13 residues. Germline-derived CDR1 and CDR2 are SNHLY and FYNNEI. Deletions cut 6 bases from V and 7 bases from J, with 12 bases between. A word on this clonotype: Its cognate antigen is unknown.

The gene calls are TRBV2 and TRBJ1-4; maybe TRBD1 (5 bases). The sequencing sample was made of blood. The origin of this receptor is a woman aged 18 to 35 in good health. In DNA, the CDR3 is TGTGCCAGCAGACAGGAAATTAGTGAAAAACTGTTTTTT. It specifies CASRQEISEKLFF.